This TCR beta chain was identified in a study of spatial heterogeneity in lung cancer. Worth noting for this clonotype: What it binds is not known.

TCR cDNA molecules each carried a unique molecular identifier. MiXCR was run by TCRdb on the 5' RACE reads, yielding one entry per CDR3 protein. Of 9,500 to 15,000 distinct CDR3 sequences in the sample, roughly 13% are singletons; the top ten hold 2.4%. The germline gives CDR1 SEHNR, CDR2 FQNEAQ (reference sequence). The CDR3 has 14 amino acids. Trimming pared 3 bases from V and 2 bases from J, leaving 11 bases between. Described time point: sample taken at primary tumor resection. Sequencing covered unsorted whole RNA taken from tumor, nontumor lung or frozen PBMC. The donors comprised 60 to 80 untreated early-stage non-small cell lung cancer patients. Whole-study results and caveats: Detection of ubiquitous tumor TCRs in blood was higher at resection than follow-up.

The starting material was PBMCs, obtained at surgery. The rearrangement uses TRBV7-9 and TRBJ2-7; D possibly matches TRBD1 or TRBD2 (5 bases each). This sequence was found in a female donor with early-stage non-small cell lung cancer. The CDR3 DNA reads TGTGCCAGCAGCTTCGGGGCAGGGCCCTACGAGCAGTACTTC. It codes for CASSFGAGPYEQYF. The full variable domain, with the rest looked up from reference TRBV7-9 and TRBJ2-7, is DTGVSQNPRHKITKRGQNVTFRCDPISEHNRLYWYRQTLGQGPEFLTYFQNEAQLEKSRLLSDRFSAERPKGSFSTLEIQRTEQGDSAMYLCASSFGAGPYEQYFGPGTRLTVT.